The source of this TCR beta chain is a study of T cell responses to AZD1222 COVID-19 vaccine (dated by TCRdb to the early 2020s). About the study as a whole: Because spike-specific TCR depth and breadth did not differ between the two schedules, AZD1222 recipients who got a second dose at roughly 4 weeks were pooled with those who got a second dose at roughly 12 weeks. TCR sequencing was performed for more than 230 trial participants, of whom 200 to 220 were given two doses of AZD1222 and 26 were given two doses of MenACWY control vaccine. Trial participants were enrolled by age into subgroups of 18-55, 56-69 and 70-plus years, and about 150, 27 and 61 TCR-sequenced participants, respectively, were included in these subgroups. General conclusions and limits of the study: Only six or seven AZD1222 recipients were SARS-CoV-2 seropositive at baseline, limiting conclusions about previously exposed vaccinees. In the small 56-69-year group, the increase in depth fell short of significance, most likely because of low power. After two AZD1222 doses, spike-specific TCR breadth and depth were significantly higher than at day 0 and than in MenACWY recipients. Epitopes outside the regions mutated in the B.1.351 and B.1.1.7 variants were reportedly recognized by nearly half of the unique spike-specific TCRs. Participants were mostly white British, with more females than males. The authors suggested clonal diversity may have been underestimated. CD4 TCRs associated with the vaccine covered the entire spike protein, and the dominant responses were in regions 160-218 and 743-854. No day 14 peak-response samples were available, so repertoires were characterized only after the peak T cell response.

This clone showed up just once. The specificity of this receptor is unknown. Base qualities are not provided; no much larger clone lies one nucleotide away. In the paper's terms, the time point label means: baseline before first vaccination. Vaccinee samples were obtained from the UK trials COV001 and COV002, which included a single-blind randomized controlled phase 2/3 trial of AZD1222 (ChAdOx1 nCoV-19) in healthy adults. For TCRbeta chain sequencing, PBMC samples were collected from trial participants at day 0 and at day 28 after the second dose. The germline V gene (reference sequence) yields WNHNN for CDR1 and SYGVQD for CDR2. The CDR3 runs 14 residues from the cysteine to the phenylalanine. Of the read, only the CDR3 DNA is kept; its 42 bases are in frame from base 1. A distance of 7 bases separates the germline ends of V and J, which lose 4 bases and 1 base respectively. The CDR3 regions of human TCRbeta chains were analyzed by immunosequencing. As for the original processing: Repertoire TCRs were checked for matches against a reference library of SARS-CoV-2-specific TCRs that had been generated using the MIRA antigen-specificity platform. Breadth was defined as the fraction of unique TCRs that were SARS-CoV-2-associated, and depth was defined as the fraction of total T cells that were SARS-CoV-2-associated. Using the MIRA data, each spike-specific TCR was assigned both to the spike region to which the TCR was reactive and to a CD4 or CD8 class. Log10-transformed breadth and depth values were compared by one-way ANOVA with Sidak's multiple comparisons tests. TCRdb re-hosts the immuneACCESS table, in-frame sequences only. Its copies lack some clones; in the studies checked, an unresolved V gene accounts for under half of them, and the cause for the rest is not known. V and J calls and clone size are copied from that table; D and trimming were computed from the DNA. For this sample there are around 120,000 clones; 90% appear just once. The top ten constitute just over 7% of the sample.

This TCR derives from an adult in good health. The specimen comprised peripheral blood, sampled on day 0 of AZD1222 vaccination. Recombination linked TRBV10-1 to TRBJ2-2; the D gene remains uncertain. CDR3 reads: CASSVGRNTGELFF. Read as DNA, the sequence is TGCGCCAGCAGTGTTGGAAGGAACACCGGGGAGCTGTTTTTT.